Each of the 28 T cell receptor beta chains below was sequenced from the same sample in a study of blood T cell repertoires in COVID-19 (dated by TCRdb to 2020 to 2022). The protocol used for the library was the immunoSEQ multiplex PCR assay. TCRdb's version of the immuneACCESS table is confined to in-frame rearrangements and falls short of the full clone set. An unresolved V gene accounts for under half of the shortfall where checked; the remainder is of unknown origin. Counted in this sample were about 94,000 clones; 84% of them appeared once. Of the sample, 6.3% falls within the top ten clones. Specimen: peripheral blood. The source of these receptors is a man in his 60s with acute or convalescent COVID-19.

This chain joins TRBV7-2 and TRBJ1-3; D is unclear. The CDR3 extends over 15 amino acids. Germline V lookup: CDR1 SGHTA, CDR2 FQGNSA. Deletions cut 4 bases from V and 1 base from J, with 11 bases between. The CDR3 nucleotides read TGTGCCAGCAGCTCCCATTCTGCGTCTGGAAACACCATATATTTT. As protein: CASSSHSASGNTIYF.

This chain links TRBV5-4 with TRBJ1-1, with D tentatively TRBD1 (6 bases). Trimming removed 4 bases at V and 5 bases at J, with 18 bases between. Germline V gene data show CDR1 as SGHNT and CDR2 as YYREEE (reference sequence). The CDR3 is 15 amino acids. The CDR3 protein is CASSPSPGHKTEAFF. CDR3 sequence (DNA): TGTGCCAGCAGCCCCTCACCGGGACACAAAACTGAAGCTTTCTTT.

This clone was seen only once. The chain couples TRBV27 to TRBJ1-5, with 10 bases identical to TRBD1. V was clipped by 5 bases and J by 6 bases; unmatched bases: 19. Germline values: CDR1 MNHEY, CDR2 SMNVEV (reference sequence). The CDR3 totals 19 residues. This CDR3 is CASSPQPTGGPVAIQPQHF. The CDR3 bases are TGTGCCAGCAGTCCCCAACCGACAGGGGGCCCTGTAGCAATTCAGCCCCAGCATTTT.

The CDR3 region has the DNA TGTGCCAGCAGTGAATCGGTTAATGAAAAACTGTTTTTT. As protein: CASSESVNEKLFF. The rearrangement uses TRBV25-1 and TRBJ1-4; the D is unclear. The CDR3 loop spans 13 amino acids. The germline V gene encodes CDR1 MGHDK and CDR2 SYGVNS. V lost 1 base, J lost 4 bases, and 4 bases lay in between.

This sequence joins TRBV6-5 and TRBJ1-5, with D hard to call. The CDR3 is made up of 14 amino acids. Germline V gene sequence: CDR1 MNHEY, CDR2 SVGAGI. Trimming removed 0 bases from V and 5 bases from J, with 8 bases in between. As DNA, the CDR3 is TGTGCCAGCAGTTACTCGATTTCGGATCAGCCCCAGCATTTT. Protein sequence: CASSYSISDQPQHF.

The chain is built from TRBV24-1 and TRBJ1-2; weak D call: TRBD1 (5 bases). The CDR3 length is 12 residues. Germline-derived CDR1 and CDR2 are KGHDR and SFDVKD. Trimming left V 6 bases short and J 7 bases short, with 11 bases between. The CDR3 sequence is CATSLGGSGYTF. CDR3 coding DNA: TGTGCCACCAGTTTGGGGGGGTCTGGCTACACCTTC.

The chain couples TRBV13 to TRBJ1-1, with 10 bases that match TRBD1. The trim removed 4 bases at V and 6 bases at J, leaving 5 bases unmatched. Germline V gene lookup returns CDR1 PRHDT and CDR2 FYEKMQ (reference sequence). CDR3 size: 14 residues. CDR3 protein: CASSYPGTGAEAFF. CDR3 nucleotides: TGTGCCAGCAGCTACCCTGGGACAGGGGCTGAAGCTTTCTTT.

The chain combines TRBV19 with TRBJ1-3, with D perhaps TRBD1 (6 bases). The CDR3 is made up of 18 amino acids. Between the trimmed V and J ends, which lost 5 bases and 0 bases, there was a span of 20 bases. Germline CDR1 reads LNHDA; CDR2 reads SQIVND (reference sequence). The CDR3 is CASSPRGTRDNSGNTIYF. The CDR3 DNA sequence: TGTGCCAGTAGTCCCCGAGGGACCCGGGACAACTCTGGAAACACCATATATTTT.

The chain combines TRBV18 with TRBJ1-1; the match to TRBD1 covers 9 bases. V lost 5 bases, J lost 0 bases, and 7 bases stayed unmatched. The CDR3 has 16 residues. CDR1 is KGHSH and CDR2 is LQKENI in the germline V gene. The CDR3 nucleotides are TGTGCCAGCTCATCGGGACAGGGCGGTATGAACACTGAAGCTTTCTTT. Translated, it gives CASSSGQGGMNTEAFF.

This rearrangement joins TRBV19 to TRBJ1-2; perhaps TRBD1 as D (5 bases). Trimming took off 4 bases at V and 2 bases at J, with 8 bases between the two ends. Germline V gene lookup returns CDR1 LNHDA and CDR2 SQIVND (reference sequence). The CDR3 consists of 13 residues. This chain's CDR3 is CASSSGANYGYTF. The CDR3 DNA is TGTGCCAGTAGTAGTGGGGCGAACTATGGCTACACCTTC.

The rearrangement links TRBV2 to TRBJ1-5, with 10 positions matching TRBD1. With V trimmed by 10 bases and J by 7 bases, 10 bases remained unmatched. Germline V gene lookup returns CDR1 SNHLY and CDR2 FYNNEI. This CDR3 comprises 14 residues. The CDR3 sequence: CAIQRDRGGQPQHF. CDR3 bases: TGTGCCATTCAAAGGGACAGGGGTGGCCAGCCCCAGCATTTT.

The V call is TRBV5-5, the J call TRBJ2-1, with D tentatively TRBD1 (6 bases). Looked up from germline, CDR1 is SGHKS and CDR2 is YYEKEE (reference sequence). This CDR3 has 17 residues. The V end was cut by 2 bases, the J end by 0 bases, with 15 bases between. The CDR3 DNA reads as TGTGCCAGCAGCTTCAGGGGTTCCGAAAGCTCCTACAATGAGCAGTTCTTC. Protein sequence: CASSFRGSESSYNEQFF.

V is TRBV30 and J is TRBJ1-6; D perhaps matches TRBD1 (5 bases). Germline assignment: CDR1 GTSNPN and CDR2 SVGIG (reference sequence). Trimming stripped 3 bases from V and 9 bases from J, with 15 bases between. The CDR3 totals 14 residues. CDR3 DNA sequence: TGTGCCTGGAGATCGGGGGAATATGGTTCACCCCTCCACTTT. Its translation is CAWRSGEYGSPLHF.

The V call is TRBV27, the J call TRBJ2-7; tentatively, D is TRBD1 (6 bases). The length of the CDR3 is 15 residues. Germline V CDR1 and CDR2: MNHEY, SMNVEV (reference sequence). Trimming cost V 2 bases and J 6 bases, with 17 bases left between them. The chain's CDR3 is CASSLSQVGQSEQYF. The CDR3, as DNA: TGTGCCAGCAGTTTAAGCCAGGTTGGACAGTCCGAGCAGTACTTC.

The rearrangement joins TRBV15 to TRBJ2-1; D gene ambiguous. Germline V gene sequence: CDR1 LNHNV, CDR2 YYDKDF (reference sequence). The CDR3 spans 12 residues. With 5 bases removed from V and 7 bases from J, the gap between germline ends came to 9 bases. CDR3 nucleotides: TGTGCCACCAGCCAGATGACTAATGAGCAGTTCTTC. Protein: CATSQMTNEQFF.

This chain joins TRBV3-1 (or the pseudogene TRBV3-2) and TRBJ1-3, with D tentatively TRBD1 (5 bases). Trimming cost V 0 bases and J 4 bases, with 10 bases left between them. Germline V gene sequence: CDR1 LGHDT, CDR2 YNNKEL (reference sequence). This CDR3 spans 15 amino acids. DNA for the CDR3: TGTGCCAGCAGCCAAGATGGCAGGGTCGGAAACACCATATATTTT. It codes for CASSQDGRVGNTIYF.

The rearrangement uses TRBV7-9 and TRBJ2-1; TRBD1 matches at 7 bases. The germline CDR1 and CDR2 sequences are SEHNR and FQNEAQ (reference sequence). V dropped 5 bases and J dropped 7; count of bases not matched to a gene: 8. The CDR3 covers 14 residues. The CDR3 protein is CASSPSGTENEQFF. Written as DNA, the CDR3 is TGTGCCAGCAGCCCATCCGGGACAGAGAATGAGCAGTTCTTC.

The chain is built from TRBV12-3 or TRBV12-4 and TRBJ1-5; D gene unclear. This CDR3 is 13 amino acids long. V gave up 1 base and J gave up 7 bases, with 8 bases separating them. CDR3 residues: CASSLDNIQPQHF. The CDR3 region has the DNA TGTGCCAGCAGTTTAGATAATATACAGCCCCAGCATTTT.

The chain couples TRBV15 to TRBJ2-1, with 9 bases lining up with TRBD1. V trimming: 5 bases; J trimming: 6 bases; junction bases outside the gene matches: 2. The CDR3 sequence is 13 residues long. The germline gives CDR1 LNHNV, CDR2 YYDKDF (reference sequence). In DNA, the CDR3 is TGTGCCACCAGCCTGGGACAGGGCAATGAGCAGTTCTTC. Amino acid sequence: CATSLGQGNEQFF.

This clone was observed a few times. The chain uses TRBV30 and TRBJ1-6, with a tentative D call TRBD1 (6 bases). The germline gives CDR1 GTSNPN, CDR2 SVGIG (reference sequence). Trimming cost V 7 bases and J 12 bases, with 13 bases left between them. This CDR3 spans 11 amino acids. The DNA of the CDR3 is TGTGCCTTGCATAAACAGGGACCCCTCCACTTT. Its protein product is CALHKQGPLHF.

This rearrangement joins TRBV28 to TRBJ1-6; D call uncertain. V lost 3 bases to trimming and J lost 6 bases, with 15 bases between them. CDR3 size: 16 residues. Germline V gene sequence: CDR1 MDHEN, CDR2 SYDVKM. DNA for the CDR3: TGTGCCAGCAGTTTTTTGGTCCCTACGGGTAATTCACCCCTCCACTTT. It translates to CASSFLVPTGNSPLHF.

The chain has TRBV19 and TRBJ2-1; D not resolved. The germline V and J ends were trimmed by 6 bases and 14 bases, with 17 bases remaining between them. Germline V CDR1 and CDR2: LNHDA, SQIVND (reference sequence). The CDR3 runs to 12 residues. This CDR3 reads CASSPGPRRKFF. DNA of the CDR3: TGTGCCAGTAGCCCCGGCCCCCGGCGGAAGTTCTTC.

The chain employs TRBV6-5 and TRBJ1-6, with 8 positions matching TRBD1. This CDR3 contains 14 residues. Trimming cost V 6 bases and J 7 bases; bases outside gene matches: 5. CDR1 and CDR2 from the germline V gene are MNHEY and SVGAGI. DNA of the CDR3: TGTGCCAGCAGGCTCAGACAGGGGAATTCACCCCTCCACTTT. Its protein product is CASRLRQGNSPLHF.

The V gene is TRBV6-2 or TRBV6-3, the J gene TRBJ1-5; 10 nucleotides align to TRBD1. Germline V CDR1 and CDR2: MNHEY, SVGEGT. The ends lost 0 bases at V and 5 bases at J; junction bases unmatched: 7. This CDR3 spans 17 amino acids. CDR3 residues: CASSYSGQGVNYQPQHF. CDR3 nucleotide sequence: TGTGCCAGCAGTTACTCCGGACAGGGGGTGAATTATCAGCCCCAGCATTTT.

J is TRBJ1-4 and V is TRBV5-1, with D possibly TRBD1 on 6 matching bases. This CDR3 is built from 17 residues. With 4 bases removed from V and 1 base from J, the gap between germline ends came to 17 bases. Germline V gene sequence: CDR1 SGHRS, CDR2 YFSETQ. CDR3 residues: CASSLTGKGRTNEKLFF. The CDR3 region has the DNA TGCGCCAGCAGCCTGACAGGAAAGGGAAGAACTAATGAAAAACTGTTTTTT.

The chain combines TRBV3-1 (or the pseudogene TRBV3-2) with TRBJ2-1, with 12 bases that match TRBD2. The V gene end was trimmed by 7 bases and the J gene end by 10 bases; junction bases not matched to a gene: 11. The germline V gene encodes CDR1 LGHDT and CDR2 YNNKEL (reference sequence). The CDR3 covers 15 residues. This chain's CDR3 is CASTLTSGGSREQFF. DNA for the CDR3: TGTGCCAGCACCCTGACTAGCGGGGGATCAAGGGAGCAGTTCTTC.

The chain's CDR3 is CASGLGMGARTEAFF. The DNA of the CDR3 is TGTGCTAGTGGTTTGGGTATGGGGGCGAGGACTGAAGCTTTCTTT. The rearrangement uses TRBV12-5 and TRBJ1-1; tentative D call: TRBD1 (6 bases). The germline gives CDR1 LGHNT, CDR2 FRNRAP. The CDR3 has 15 amino acids. The V gene lost 1 base and the J gene lost 5 bases, with 14 bases spanning the gap.

The rearrangement joins TRBV5-6 to TRBJ1-5; 7 positions agree with TRBD1. V trimming: 5 bases; J trimming: 7 bases; junction bases outside the gene matches: 6. The germline V gene has CDR1 SGHDT and CDR2 YYEEEE. This CDR3 is 13 amino acids long. The DNA for the CDR3 is TGTGCCAGCAGTACGACAGGGCACCAGCCCCAGCATTTT. Translation: CASSTTGHQPQHF.